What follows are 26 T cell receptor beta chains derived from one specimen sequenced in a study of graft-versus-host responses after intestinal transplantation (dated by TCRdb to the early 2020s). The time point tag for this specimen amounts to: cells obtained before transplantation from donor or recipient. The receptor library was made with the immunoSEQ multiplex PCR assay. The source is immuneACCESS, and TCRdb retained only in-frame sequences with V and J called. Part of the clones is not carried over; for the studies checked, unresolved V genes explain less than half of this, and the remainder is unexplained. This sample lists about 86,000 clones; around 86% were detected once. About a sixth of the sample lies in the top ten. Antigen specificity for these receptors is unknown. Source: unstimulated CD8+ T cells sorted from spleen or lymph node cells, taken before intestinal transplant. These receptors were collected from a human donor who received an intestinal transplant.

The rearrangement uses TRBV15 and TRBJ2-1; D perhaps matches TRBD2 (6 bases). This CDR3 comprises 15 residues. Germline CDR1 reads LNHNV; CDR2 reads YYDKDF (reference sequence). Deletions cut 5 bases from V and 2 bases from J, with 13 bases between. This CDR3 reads CATSLTGDAYNEQFF. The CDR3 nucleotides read TGTGCCACCAGCTTAACGGGAGATGCCTACAATGAGCAGTTCTTC.

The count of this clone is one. CDR3 amino acids: CASRPRVDTDTQYF. DNA of the CDR3: TGTGCCAGCAGGCCTCGGGTGGACACAGATACGCAGTATTTT. The rearrangement links TRBV6-1 to TRBJ2-3; D gene ambiguous. CDR3 length equals 14 residues. The V end lost 6 bases, the J end lost 2 bases, and 12 bases lay between the germline ends. Germline lookup yields CDR1 MNHNS and CDR2 SASEGT.

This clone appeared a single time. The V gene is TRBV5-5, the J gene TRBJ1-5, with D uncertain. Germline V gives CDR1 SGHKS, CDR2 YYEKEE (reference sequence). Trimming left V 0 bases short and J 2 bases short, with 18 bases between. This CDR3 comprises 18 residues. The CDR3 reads CASSLDSSGSSGNQPQHF. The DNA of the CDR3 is TGTGCCAGCAGCTTGGACTCCTCCGGGTCATCGGGCAATCAGCCCCAGCATTTT.

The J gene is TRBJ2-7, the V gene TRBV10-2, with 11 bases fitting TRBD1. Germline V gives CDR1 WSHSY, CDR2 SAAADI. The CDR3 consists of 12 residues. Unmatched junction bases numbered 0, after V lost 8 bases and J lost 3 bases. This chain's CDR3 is CASGTGGYEQYF. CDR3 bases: TGCGCCAGCGGGACAGGGGGCTACGAGCAGTACTTC.

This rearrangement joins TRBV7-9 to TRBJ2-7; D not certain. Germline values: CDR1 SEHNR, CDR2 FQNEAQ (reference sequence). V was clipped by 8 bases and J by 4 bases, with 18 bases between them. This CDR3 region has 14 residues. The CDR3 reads CASGRVYRNYEQYF. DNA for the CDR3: TGTGCCAGCGGAAGGGTCTACAGAAATTACGAGCAGTACTTC.

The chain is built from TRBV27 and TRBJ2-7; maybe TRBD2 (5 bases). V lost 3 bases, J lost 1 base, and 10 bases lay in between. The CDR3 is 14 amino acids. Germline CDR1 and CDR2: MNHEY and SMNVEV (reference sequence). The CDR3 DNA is TGTGCCAGCAGTTTCGACGGGGTTTCCTACGAGCAGTACTTC. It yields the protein CASSFDGVSYEQYF.

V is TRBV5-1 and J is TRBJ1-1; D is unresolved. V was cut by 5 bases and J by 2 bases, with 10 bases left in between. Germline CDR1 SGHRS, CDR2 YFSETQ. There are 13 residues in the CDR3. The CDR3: CASSLGINTEAFF. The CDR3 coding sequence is TGCGCCAGCAGTCTTGGCATTAACACTGAAGCTTTCTTT.

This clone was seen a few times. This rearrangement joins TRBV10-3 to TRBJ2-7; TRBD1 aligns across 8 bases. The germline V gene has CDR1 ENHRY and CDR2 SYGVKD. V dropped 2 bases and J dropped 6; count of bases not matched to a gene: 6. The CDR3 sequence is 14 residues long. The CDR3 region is CAISEGQGSSEQYF. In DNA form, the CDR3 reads TGTGCCATCAGTGAGGGACAGGGTTCTAGCGAGCAGTACTTC.

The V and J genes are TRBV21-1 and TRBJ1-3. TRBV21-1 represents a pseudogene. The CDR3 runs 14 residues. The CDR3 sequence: CASIRDGSGGTIYF. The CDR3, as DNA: TGTGCCAGCATTAGGGACGGTAGTGGGGGCACCATATATTTT.

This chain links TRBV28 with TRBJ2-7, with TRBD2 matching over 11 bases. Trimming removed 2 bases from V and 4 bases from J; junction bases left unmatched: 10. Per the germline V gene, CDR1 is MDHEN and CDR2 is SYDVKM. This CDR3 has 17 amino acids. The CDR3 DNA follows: TGTGCCAGCAGTTTACCTCTACAGGCTAGCGGGAGGTACGAGCAGTACTTC. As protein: CASSLPLQASGRYEQYF.

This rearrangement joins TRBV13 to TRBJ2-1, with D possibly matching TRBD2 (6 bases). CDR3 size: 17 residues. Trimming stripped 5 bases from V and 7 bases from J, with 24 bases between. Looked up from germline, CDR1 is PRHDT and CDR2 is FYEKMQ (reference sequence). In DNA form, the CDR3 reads TGTGCCAGCAGCCAAGAGACGCGTAGCTCGGAGGGGAATGAGCAGTTCTTC. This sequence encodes CASSQETRSSEGNEQFF.

The CDR3 DNA is TGCAGCGTTGAGGGGGGCAGCCGAAGCACAGATACGCAGTATTTT. This encodes CSVEGGSRSTDTQYF. J is TRBJ2-3 and V is TRBV29-1; D might be TRBD1 or TRBD2, each matching 6 bases. Germline CDR1 and CDR2: SQVTM and ANQGSEA. There are 15 residues in the CDR3. Trimming shortened V by 3 bases and J by 0 bases, and 13 bases separated the two germline ends.

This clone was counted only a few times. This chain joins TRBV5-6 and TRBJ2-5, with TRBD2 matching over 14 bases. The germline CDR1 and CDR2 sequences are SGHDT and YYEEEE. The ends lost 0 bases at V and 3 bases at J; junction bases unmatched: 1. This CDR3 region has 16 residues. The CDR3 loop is CASSLGGLAGEETQYF. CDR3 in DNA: TGTGCCAGCAGCTTGGGGGGACTAGCGGGAGAAGAGACCCAGTACTTC.

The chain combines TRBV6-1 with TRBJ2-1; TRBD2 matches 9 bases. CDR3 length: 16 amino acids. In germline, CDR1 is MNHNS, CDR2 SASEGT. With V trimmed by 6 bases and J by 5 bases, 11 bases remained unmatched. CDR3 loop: CASRETGTSWDNEQFF. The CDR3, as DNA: TGTGCCAGCAGGGAAACCGGGACTAGCTGGGACAATGAGCAGTTCTTC.

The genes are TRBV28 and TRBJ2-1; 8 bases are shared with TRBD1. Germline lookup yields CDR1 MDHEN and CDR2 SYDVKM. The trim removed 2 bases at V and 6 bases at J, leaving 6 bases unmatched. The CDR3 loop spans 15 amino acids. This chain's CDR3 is CASSLLPGTGNEQFF. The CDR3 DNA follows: TGTGCCAGCAGTTTACTCCCCGGGACAGGCAATGAGCAGTTCTTC. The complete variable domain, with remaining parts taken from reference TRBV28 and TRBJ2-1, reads DVKVTQSSRYLVKRTGEKVFLECVQDMDHENMFWYRQDPGLGLRLIYFSYDVKMKEKGDIPEGYSVSREKKERFSLILESASTNQTSMYLCASSLLPGTGNEQFFGPGTRLTVL.

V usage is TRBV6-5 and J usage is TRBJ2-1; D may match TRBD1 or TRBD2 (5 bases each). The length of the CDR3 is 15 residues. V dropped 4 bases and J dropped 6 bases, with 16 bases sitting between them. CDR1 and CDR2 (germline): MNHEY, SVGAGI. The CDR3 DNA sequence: TGTGCCAGCAGTTGGAACCTCGGGACCTCCAATGAGCAGTTCTTC. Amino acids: CASSWNLGTSNEQFF.

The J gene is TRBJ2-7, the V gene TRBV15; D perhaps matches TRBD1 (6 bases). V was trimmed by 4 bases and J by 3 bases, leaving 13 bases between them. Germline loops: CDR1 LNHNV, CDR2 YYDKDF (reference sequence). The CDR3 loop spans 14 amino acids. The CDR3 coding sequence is TGTGCCACCAGCACAGGGGCCGCTAGCTACGAGCAGTACTTC. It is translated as CATSTGAASYEQYF.

In DNA, the CDR3 is TGTGCCAGCAGCTTTCGAGCGTCTGCCTACGAGCAGTACTTC. The encoded protein is CASSFRASAYEQYF. This chain uses TRBV5-6 with TRBJ2-7; D ambiguous. The CDR3 has 14 amino acids. Germline V gives CDR1 SGHDT, CDR2 YYEEEE. V lost 2 bases and J lost 2, with 11 bases in between.

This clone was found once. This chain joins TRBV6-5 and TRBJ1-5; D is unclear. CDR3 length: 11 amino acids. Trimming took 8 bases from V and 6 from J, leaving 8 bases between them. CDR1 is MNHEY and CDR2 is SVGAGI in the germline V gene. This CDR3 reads CASGVGQPQHF. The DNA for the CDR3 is TGTGCCAGCGGCGTAGGTCAGCCCCAGCATTTT.

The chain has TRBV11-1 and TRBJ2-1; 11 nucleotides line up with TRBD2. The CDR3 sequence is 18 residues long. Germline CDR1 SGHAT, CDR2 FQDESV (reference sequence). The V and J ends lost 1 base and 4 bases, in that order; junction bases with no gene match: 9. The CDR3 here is CASSLGDLLAGAYNEQFF. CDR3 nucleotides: TGTGCCAGCAGCTTAGGGGATCTACTAGCGGGAGCTTACAATGAGCAGTTCTTC.

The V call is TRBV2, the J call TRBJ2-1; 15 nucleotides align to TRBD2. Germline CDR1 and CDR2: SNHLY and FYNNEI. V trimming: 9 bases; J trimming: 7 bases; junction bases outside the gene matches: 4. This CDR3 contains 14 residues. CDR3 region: CASTGLAGGNEQFF. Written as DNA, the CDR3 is TGTGCCAGTACAGGACTAGCGGGGGGGAATGAGCAGTTCTTC. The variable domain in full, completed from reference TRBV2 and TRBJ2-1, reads EPEVTQTPSHQVTQMGQEVILRCVPISNHLYFYWYRQILGQKVEFLVSFYNNEISEKSEIFDDQFSVERPDGSNFTLKIRSTKLEDSAMYFCASTGLAGGNEQFFGPGTRLTVL.

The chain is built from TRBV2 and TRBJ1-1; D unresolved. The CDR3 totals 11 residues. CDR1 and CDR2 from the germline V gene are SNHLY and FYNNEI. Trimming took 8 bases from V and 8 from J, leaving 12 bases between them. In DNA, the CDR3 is TGTGCCAGCCACGGGAATTTCGAAGCTTTCTTT. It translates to CASHGNFEAFF.

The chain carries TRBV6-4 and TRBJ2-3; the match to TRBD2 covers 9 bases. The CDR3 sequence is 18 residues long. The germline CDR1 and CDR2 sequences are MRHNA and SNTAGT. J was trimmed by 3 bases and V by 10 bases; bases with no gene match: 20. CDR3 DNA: TGTGCCACCCCAGTGACAGGTGTTAGCGGGAGTAGAACAGATACGCAGTATTTT. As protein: CATPVTGVSGSRTDTQYF.

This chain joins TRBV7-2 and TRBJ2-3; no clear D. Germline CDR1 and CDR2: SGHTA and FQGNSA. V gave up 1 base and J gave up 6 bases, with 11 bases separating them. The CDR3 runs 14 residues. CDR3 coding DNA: TGTGCCAGCAGCTTAGAAGCTGCAGGTGATACGCAGTATTTT. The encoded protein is CASSLEAAGDTQYF.

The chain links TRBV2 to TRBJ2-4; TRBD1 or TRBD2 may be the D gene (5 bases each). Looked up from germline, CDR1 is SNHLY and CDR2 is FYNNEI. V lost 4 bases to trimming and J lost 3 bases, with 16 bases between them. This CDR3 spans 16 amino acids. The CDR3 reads CASSGRSGRGKNIQYF. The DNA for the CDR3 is TGTGCCAGCAGTGGTCGGAGCGGAAGGGGCAAAAACATTCAGTACTTC.

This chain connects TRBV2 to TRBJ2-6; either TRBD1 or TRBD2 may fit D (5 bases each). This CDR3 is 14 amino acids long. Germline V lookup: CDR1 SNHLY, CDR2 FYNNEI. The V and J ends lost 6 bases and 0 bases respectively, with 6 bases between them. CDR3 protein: CASRGPSGANVLTF. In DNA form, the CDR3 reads TGTGCCAGCAGGGGACCCTCTGGGGCCAACGTCCTGACTTTC.